The 22 T cell receptor beta chains presented below share a single source sample, sequenced in a study of shared clonotypes between healthy human individuals. Here immunoSEQ multiplex PCR was the method, and the copy in TCRdb shows in-frame clones only, minus some. Of around 2.5 million clones detected, roughly 93% appear once; the ten largest clones hold 0.36%. The sample taken for sequencing was naive CD4+ T cells from PBMCs. Subset reported: CD45RA+ positively selected. These TCRs come from a man in his late teens or twenties in good health. Some clones in this sample may be carry-over from other donors' samples.

This rearrangement joins TRBV11-2 to TRBJ2-7, with 9 bases aligning to TRBD2. V trimming: 3 bases; J trimming: 4 bases; junction bases outside the gene matches: 7. The CDR3 is 15 amino acids. Germline V gene lookup returns CDR1 SGHAT and CDR2 FQNNGV. The CDR3, as DNA: TGTGCCAGCAGCTTGATAGCGGGAGTAAATTACGAGCAGTACTTC. Translating it yields CASSLIAGVNYEQYF.

The chain joins TRBV11-2 to TRBJ2-1; D not resolved. Per the germline V gene, CDR1 is SGHAT and CDR2 is FQNNGV. V was clipped by 5 bases and J by 6 bases, with 14 bases between them. This CDR3 has 14 residues. The chain's CDR3 is CASSQRSEGNEQFF. CDR3 in DNA: TGTGCCAGCAGCCAACGGAGTGAAGGCAATGAGCAGTTCTTC.

J is TRBJ1-5 and V is TRBV5-1; a possible D gene is TRBD1 (5 bases). CDR1 is SGHRS and CDR2 is YFSETQ in the germline V gene. The CDR3 is 16 residues long. V was cut by 0 bases and J by 0 bases, with 10 bases left in between. The CDR3 loop reads CASSLEGLFSNQPQHF. Here the CDR3 DNA reads TGCGCCAGCAGCTTGGAGGGGCTCTTTAGCAATCAGCCCCAGCATTTT.

V usage is TRBV11-2 and J usage is TRBJ2-5; 8 nucleotides agree with TRBD1. The CDR3 spans 13 residues. The V and J ends lost 7 bases and 5 bases, in that order; junction bases with no gene match: 6. Germline V CDR1 and CDR2: SGHAT, FQNNGV. CDR3 DNA sequence: TGTGCCAGCACCCCGAACAGGGGGGAGACCCAGTACTTC. Residues: CASTPNRGETQYF.

The CDR3 here is CASRQAGAVYEQYF. The CDR3 DNA reads TGTGCCAGCAGACAAGCGGGAGCGGTCTACGAGCAGTACTTC. J is TRBJ2-7 and V is TRBV6-5, with 8 bases matching TRBD2. The CDR3 runs 14 residues. Germline-derived CDR1 and CDR2 are MNHEY and SVGAGI. V lost 6 bases, J lost 3 bases, and 7 bases stayed unmatched.

The chain has TRBV2 and TRBJ1-1, with D tentatively TRBD1 (5 bases). V gave up 5 bases and J gave up 5 bases, with 15 bases separating them. The CDR3 is 14 residues long. Germline CDR1 is SNHLY and CDR2 is FYNNEI. The CDR3 DNA follows: TGTGCCAGCAGTCACGAAGGGGCTGTTACTGAAGCTTTCTTT. Its protein is CASSHEGAVTEAFF.

The chain links TRBV6-5 to TRBJ2-1; TRBD2 agrees at 8 bases. Germline trimming cut 4 bases from V and 3 bases from J; bases unmatched to any gene: 5. Per the germline V gene, CDR1 is MNHEY and CDR2 is SVGAGI. The CDR3 covers 15 residues. CDR3 region: CASSSTGTSYNEQFF. CDR3 nucleotides: TGTGCCAGCAGTTCCACCGGGACTAGCTACAATGAGCAGTTCTTC.

Concerning this clone: At the DNA level, this CDR3 is encoded by other sequences in the same sample as well. The J gene is TRBJ1-2, the V gene TRBV19, with 8 bases aligning to TRBD1. J gave up 5 bases and V 3 bases, and 2 bases lay outside the gene matches. The CDR3 covers 13 residues. CDR1 is LNHDA, CDR2 SQIVND, per germline (reference sequence). The DNA for the CDR3 is TGTGCCAGTAGTATCCGACAGGGGTATGGCTACACCTTC. Its protein product is CASSIRQGYGYTF.

The chain employs TRBV4-1 and TRBJ2-1; D is perhaps TRBD1 (7 bases). The CDR3 runs 16 residues. The V gene lost 2 bases and the J gene lost 6 bases, with 17 bases spanning the gap. Germline V gene sequence: CDR1 MGHRA, CDR2 YSYEKL. CDR3 region: CASSQSAGGRVNEQFF. The CDR3 bases are TGCGCCAGCAGCCAAAGCGCAGGGGGGAGAGTCAATGAGCAGTTCTTC.

This chain links TRBV10-3 with TRBJ2-7; D remains unclear. Germline assignment: CDR1 ENHRY and CDR2 SYGVKD. Trimming shortened V by 11 bases and J by 6 bases, and 20 bases separated the two germline ends. The CDR3 runs to 13 residues. CDR3 sequence (DNA): TGTGCCTCGAAGGCCGCTGTCGGTTCCGAGCAGTACTTC. Its protein is CASKAAVGSEQYF.

Regarding this clone: Within the sample, other DNA sequences also encode this same CDR3. The chain couples TRBV6-1 to TRBJ2-7; 11 bases align to TRBD2. The CDR3 length is 14 residues. Unmatched junction bases numbered 4, after V lost 6 bases and J lost 3 bases. From germline, CDR1 is MNHNS and CDR2 SASEGT. CDR3 sequence (DNA): TGTGCCAGCAGCCGACTAGCGGGAAGCTACGAGCAGTACTTC. Translated, it gives CASSRLAGSYEQYF.

V usage is TRBV11-3 and J usage is TRBJ1-1; the D is unclear. This CDR3 has 14 residues. Germline CDR1 reads SGHNT; CDR2 reads YENEEA. V was clipped by 5 bases and J by 4 bases, with 14 bases between them. This chain's CDR3 is CASSLGPFRTEAFF. CDR3 bases: TGTGCCAGCAGCCTTGGGCCCTTCCGCACTGAAGCTTTCTTT.

The chain combines TRBV27 with TRBJ1-6, with no clear D. V shed 5 bases and J shed 0 bases, with 17 bases lying between them. Looked up from germline, CDR1 is MNHEY and CDR2 is SMNVEV (reference sequence). The CDR3 totals 18 residues. In nucleotides, the CDR3 is TGTGCCAGCAGTCCGGCCCCGGGCAGGCTCTCCTATAATTCACCCCTCCACTTT. Amino acids: CASSPAPGRLSYNSPLHF.

In this sample, this clone turned up once. This rearrangement joins TRBV18 to TRBJ1-6; TRBD1 is a possible D gene (5 bases). The CDR3 length is 16 residues. Germline V gives CDR1 KGHSH, CDR2 LQKENI. Trimming left V 3 bases short and J 5 bases short, with 14 bases between. CDR3 region: CASSPLSGTNNSPLHF. The CDR3 DNA reads as TGTGCCAGCTCACCGTTGTCAGGGACGAATAATTCACCCCTCCACTTT.

Worth noting for this clone: Other DNA sequences in this sample translate to the same CDR3. This chain connects TRBV9 to TRBJ2-1; D is unclear. There are 14 residues in the CDR3. Germline V lookup: CDR1 SGDLS, CDR2 YYNGEE. The V end lost 4 bases, the J end lost 0 bases, and 8 bases lay between the germline ends. Here the CDR3 DNA reads TGTGCCAGCAGCCTCTCCGGCTCCTACAATGAGCAGTTCTTC. Translation: CASSLSGSYNEQFF. The whole variable domain, filled in from reference TRBV9 and TRBJ2-1, reads DSGVTQTPKHLITATGQRVTLRCSPRSGDLSVYWYQQSLDQGLQFLIQYYNGEERAKGNILERFSAQQFPDLHSELNLSSLELGDSALYFCASSLSGSYNEQFFGPGTRLTVL.

Regarding this clone: Other DNA sequences in this specimen translate into the identical CDR3. This chain joins TRBV10-3 and TRBJ2-7, with D possibly TRBD1 on 6 matching bases. V lost 0 bases and J lost 1, with 10 bases in between. The CDR3 runs to 15 residues. Germline loops: CDR1 ENHRY, CDR2 SYGVKD. Written as DNA, the CDR3 is TGTGCCATCAGTGAGTCTACAGGGCCATCCTACGAGCAGTACTTC. Amino acids: CAISESTGPSYEQYF.

The chain is built from TRBV7-2 and TRBJ2-2, with 8 nucleotides matching TRBD2. V shed 5 bases and J 6 bases; nucleotides not matched to a gene: 11. In germline, CDR1 is SGHTA, CDR2 FQGNSA. The CDR3 runs to 16 residues. The CDR3 sequence is CASSRLSGSVPGELFF. The CDR3 DNA reads TGTGCCAGCAGCCGGCTAAGCGGGAGCGTCCCCGGGGAGCTGTTTTTT.

J is TRBJ2-5 and V is TRBV25-1, with D possibly being TRBD2 (6 bases). Germline V lookup: CDR1 MGHDK, CDR2 SYGVNS. The V gene lost 1 base and the J gene lost 0 bases, with 15 bases spanning the gap. CDR3 length equals 17 residues. The CDR3 here is CASSEFVLALNQETQYF. The CDR3 DNA reads as TGTGCCAGCAGTGAATTCGTACTAGCCCTGAACCAAGAGACCCAGTACTTC. Complete variable domain (other parts from reference TRBV25-1 and TRBJ2-5): EADIYQTPRYLVIGTGKKITLECSQTMGHDKMYWYQQDPGMELHLIHYSYGVNSTEKGDLSSESTVSRIRTEHFPLTLESARPSHTSQYLCASSEFVLALNQETQYFGPGTRLLVL.

This clone was seen a single time. The chain combines TRBV19 with TRBJ2-1; 10 bases are a match to TRBD2. Germline CDR1 is LNHDA and CDR2 is SQIVND (reference sequence). Trimming cost V 4 bases and J 9 bases; bases outside gene matches: 9. There are 15 residues in the CDR3. CDR3 bases: TGTGCCAGTAGTAGGGCTAGCGGGAGCCCGGGTGAGCAGTTCTTC. Translation gives CASSRASGSPGEQFF.

The chain joins TRBV19 to TRBJ2-3, with a possible D match to TRBD1 (6 bases). CDR1 and CDR2 from the germline V gene are LNHDA and SQIVND (reference sequence). This CDR3 has 20 residues. V was trimmed by 5 bases and J by 0 bases, leaving 27 bases between them. DNA for the CDR3: TGTGCCAGTAGTCCGATCAGGGGCTCCCAAACCGGAAAGAGCACAGATACGCAGTATTTT. This codes for CASSPIRGSQTGKSTDTQYF.

This chain links TRBV4-3 with TRBJ1-2; TRBD1 is a possible D gene (5 bases). CDR3 length: 16 residues. Germline CDR1 reads LGHNA; CDR2 reads YSLEER. V was clipped by 4 bases and J by 2 bases, with 17 bases between them. The CDR3 coding sequence is TGCGCCAGCAGCCCTCGATGGAGAGGGGACAACTATGGCTACACCTTC. Encoded protein: CASSPRWRGDNYGYTF.

This chain connects TRBV11-2 to TRBJ2-4; D remains ambiguous. CDR3 size: 13 residues. With 4 bases removed from V and 8 bases from J, the gap between germline ends came to 12 bases. From germline, CDR1 is SGHAT and CDR2 FQNNGV. The CDR3 spells CASSSLEVDIQYF. CDR3 sequence (DNA): TGTGCCAGCAGCTCCTTAGAGGTGGACATTCAGTACTTC.